This T cell receptor beta chain was sequenced in a study of molecular identifiers for immune sequencing clone quantification. For the study at large: Replicates split RNA from around 20,000 or 100,000 naive CD8 cells five ways, and the researchers sequenced four portions.

Via MiXCR, TCRdb re-called the PCR reads, giving one row per CDR3 protein. The sample records about 100,000 distinct CDR3 sequences, about 35% being singletons. The germline V and J ends were trimmed by 4 bases and 2 bases, with 13 bases remaining between them. The CDR3 runs to 15 residues. Germline assignment: CDR1 MNHEY and CDR2 SVGAGI. The V gene is TRBV6-5, the J gene TRBJ2-3; D gene unclear. The sequence was obtained from a human donor in good health. Some libraries in this study had Jurkat cell RNA spiked in. The sample taken for sequencing was naive CD8+ T cells from blood, with Jurkat cell RNA spiked in. Subset described: FACS-sorted CD8+CD4-CCR7+CD45RA+ naive T cells. The CDR3 spells CASSCSNGLTDTQYF. The CDR3 region has the DNA TGTGCCAGCAGTTGCTCGAATGGTCTCACAGATACGCAGTATTTT.